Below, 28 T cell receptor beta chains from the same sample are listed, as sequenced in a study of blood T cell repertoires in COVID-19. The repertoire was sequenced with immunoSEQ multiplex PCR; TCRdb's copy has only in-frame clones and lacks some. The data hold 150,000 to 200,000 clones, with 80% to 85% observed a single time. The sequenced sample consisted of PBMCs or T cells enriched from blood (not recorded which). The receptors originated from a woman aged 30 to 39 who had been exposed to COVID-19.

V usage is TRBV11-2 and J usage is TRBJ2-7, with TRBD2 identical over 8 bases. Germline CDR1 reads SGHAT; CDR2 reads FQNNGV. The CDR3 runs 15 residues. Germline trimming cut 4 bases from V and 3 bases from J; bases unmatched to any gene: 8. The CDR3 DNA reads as TGTGCCAGCAGCTCCCGAGGTAGCGGGGACTACGAGCAGTACTTC. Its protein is CASSSRGSGDYEQYF.

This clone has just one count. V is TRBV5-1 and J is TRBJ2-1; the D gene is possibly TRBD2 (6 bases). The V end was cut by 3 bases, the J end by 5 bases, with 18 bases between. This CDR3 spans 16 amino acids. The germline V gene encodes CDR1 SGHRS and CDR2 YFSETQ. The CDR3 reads CASSSDVGRGHNEQFF. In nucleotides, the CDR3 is TGCGCCAGCAGCTCCGATGTTGGGCGGGGCCACAATGAGCAGTTCTTC.

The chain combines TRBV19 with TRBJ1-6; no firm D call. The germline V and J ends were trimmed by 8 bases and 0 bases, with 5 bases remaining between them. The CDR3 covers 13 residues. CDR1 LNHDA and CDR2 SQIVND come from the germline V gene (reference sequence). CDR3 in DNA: TGTGCCAGTGCCGGCTCCTATAATTCACCCCTCCACTTT. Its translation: CASAGSYNSPLHF.

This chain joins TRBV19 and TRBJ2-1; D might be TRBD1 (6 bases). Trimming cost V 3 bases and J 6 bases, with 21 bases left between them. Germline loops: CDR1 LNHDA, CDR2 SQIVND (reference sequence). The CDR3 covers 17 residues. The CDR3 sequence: CASSMAADSPKSNEQFF. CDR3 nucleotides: TGTGCCAGTAGTATGGCAGCGGACAGTCCCAAAAGCAATGAGCAGTTCTTC. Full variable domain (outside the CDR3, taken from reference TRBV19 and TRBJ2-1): DGGITQSPKYLFRKEGQNVTLSCEQNLNHDAMYWYRQDPGQGLRLIYYSQIVNDFQKGDIAEGYSVSREKKESFPLTVTSAQKNPTAFYLCASSMAADSPKSNEQFFGPGTRLTVL.

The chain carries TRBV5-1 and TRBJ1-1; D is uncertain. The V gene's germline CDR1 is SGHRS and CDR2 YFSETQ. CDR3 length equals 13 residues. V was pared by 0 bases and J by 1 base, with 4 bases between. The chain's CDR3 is CASSLGPNTEAFF. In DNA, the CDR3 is TGCGCCAGCAGCTTGGGGCCGAACACTGAAGCTTTCTTT.

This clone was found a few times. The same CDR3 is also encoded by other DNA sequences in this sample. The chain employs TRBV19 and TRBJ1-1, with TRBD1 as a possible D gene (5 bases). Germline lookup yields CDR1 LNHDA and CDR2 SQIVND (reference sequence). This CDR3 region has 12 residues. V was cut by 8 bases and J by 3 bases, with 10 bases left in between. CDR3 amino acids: CASRAGYTEAFF. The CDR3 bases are TGTGCCAGTCGGGCAGGGTACACTGAAGCTTTCTTT. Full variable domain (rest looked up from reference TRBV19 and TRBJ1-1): DGGITQSPKYLFRKEGQNVTLSCEQNLNHDAMYWYRQDPGQGLRLIYYSQIVNDFQKGDIAEGYSVSREKKESFPLTVTSAQKNPTAFYLCASRAGYTEAFFGQGTRLTVV.

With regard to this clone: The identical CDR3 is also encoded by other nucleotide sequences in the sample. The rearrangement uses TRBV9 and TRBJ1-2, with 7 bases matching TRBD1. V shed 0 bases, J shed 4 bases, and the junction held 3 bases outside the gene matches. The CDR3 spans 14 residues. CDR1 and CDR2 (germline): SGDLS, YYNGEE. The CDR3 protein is CASSVEAGGYGYTF. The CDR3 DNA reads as TGTGCCAGCAGCGTAGAAGCAGGGGGCTATGGCTACACCTTC.

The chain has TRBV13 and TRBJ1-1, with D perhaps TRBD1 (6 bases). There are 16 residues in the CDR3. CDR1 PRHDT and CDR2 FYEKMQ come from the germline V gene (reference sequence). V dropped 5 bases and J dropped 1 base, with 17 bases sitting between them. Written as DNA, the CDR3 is TGTGCCAGCAGCACTGGGACAAAAGCAAGGAACACTGAAGCTTTCTTT. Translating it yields CASSTGTKARNTEAFF.

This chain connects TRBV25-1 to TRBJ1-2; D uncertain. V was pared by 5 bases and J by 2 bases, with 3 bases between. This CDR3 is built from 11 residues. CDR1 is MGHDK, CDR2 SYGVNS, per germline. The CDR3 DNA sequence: TGTGCCAGCAGTTCAAACTATGGCTACACCTTC. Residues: CASSSNYGYTF.

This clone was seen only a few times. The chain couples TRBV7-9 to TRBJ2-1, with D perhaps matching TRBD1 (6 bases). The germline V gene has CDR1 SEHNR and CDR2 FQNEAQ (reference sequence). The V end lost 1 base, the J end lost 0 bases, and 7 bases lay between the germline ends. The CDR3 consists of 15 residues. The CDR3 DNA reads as TGTGCCAGCAGCTTAGGACAGGCCTCCTACAATGAGCAGTTCTTC. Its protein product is CASSLGQASYNEQFF.

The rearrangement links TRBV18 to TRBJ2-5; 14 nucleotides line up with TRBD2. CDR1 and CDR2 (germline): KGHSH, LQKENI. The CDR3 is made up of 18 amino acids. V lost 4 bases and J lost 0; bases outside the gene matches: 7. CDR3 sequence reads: CASSRGLAGGKDQETQYF. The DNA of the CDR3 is TGTGCCAGCTCACGAGGACTAGCGGGGGGAAAAGACCAAGAGACCCAGTACTTC.

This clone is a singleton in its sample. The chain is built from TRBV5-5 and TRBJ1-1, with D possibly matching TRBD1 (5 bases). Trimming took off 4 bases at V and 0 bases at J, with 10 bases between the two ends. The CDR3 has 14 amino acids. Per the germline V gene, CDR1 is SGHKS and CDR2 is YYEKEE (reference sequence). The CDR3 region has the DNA TGTGCCAGCAGCCCTGGACATTTGAACACTGAAGCTTTCTTT. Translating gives CASSPGHLNTEAFF.

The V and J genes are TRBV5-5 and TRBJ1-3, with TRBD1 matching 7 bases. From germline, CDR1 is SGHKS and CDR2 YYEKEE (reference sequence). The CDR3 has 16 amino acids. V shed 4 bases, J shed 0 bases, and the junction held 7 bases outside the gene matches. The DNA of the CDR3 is TGTGCCAGCAGCGGGACAGCGACCAGCTCTGGAAACACCATATATTTT. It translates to CASSGTATSSGNTIYF.

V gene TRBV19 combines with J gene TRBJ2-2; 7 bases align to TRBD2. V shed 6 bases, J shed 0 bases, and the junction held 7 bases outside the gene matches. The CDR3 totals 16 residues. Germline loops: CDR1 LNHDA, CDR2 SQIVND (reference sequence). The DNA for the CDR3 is TGTGCCAGTAGGAGCTGGCTAGCGGCGAACACCGGGGAGCTGTTTTTT. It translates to CASRSWLAANTGELFF.

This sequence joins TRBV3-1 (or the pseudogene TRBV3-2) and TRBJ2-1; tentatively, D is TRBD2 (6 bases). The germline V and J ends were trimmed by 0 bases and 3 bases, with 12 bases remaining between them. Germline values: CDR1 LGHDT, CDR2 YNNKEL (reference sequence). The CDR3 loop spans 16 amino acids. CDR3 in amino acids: CASSQEVADSYNEQFF. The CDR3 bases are TGTGCCAGCAGCCAAGAAGTAGCGGATAGCTACAATGAGCAGTTCTTC.

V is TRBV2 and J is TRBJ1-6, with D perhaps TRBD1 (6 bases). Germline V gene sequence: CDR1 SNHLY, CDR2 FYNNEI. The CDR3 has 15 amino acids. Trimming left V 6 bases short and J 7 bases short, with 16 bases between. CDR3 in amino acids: CASSLNRVENSPLHF. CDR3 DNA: TGTGCCAGCAGCTTAAACAGGGTGGAGAATTCACCCCTCCACTTT.

The CDR3 sequence is CASSLSGGNQPQHF. The CDR3 region has the DNA TGCGCCAGCAGCTTGAGCGGAGGCAATCAGCCCCAGCATTTT. The chain couples TRBV5-1 to TRBJ1-5, with D uncertain. The CDR3 has 14 residues. Trimming took 1 base from V and 2 from J, leaving 7 bases between them. From germline, CDR1 is SGHRS and CDR2 YFSETQ.

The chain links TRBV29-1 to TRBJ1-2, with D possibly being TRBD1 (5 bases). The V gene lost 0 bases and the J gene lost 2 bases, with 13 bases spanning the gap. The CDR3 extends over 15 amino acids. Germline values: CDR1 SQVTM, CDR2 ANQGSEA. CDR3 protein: CSVEDPGGDNYGYTF. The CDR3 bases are TGCAGCGTTGAAGATCCGGGGGGGGACAACTATGGCTACACCTTC.

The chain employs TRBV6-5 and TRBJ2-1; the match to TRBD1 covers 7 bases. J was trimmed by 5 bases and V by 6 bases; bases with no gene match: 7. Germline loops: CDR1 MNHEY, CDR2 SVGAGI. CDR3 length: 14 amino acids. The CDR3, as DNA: TGTGCCAGCAGATCGGGACAGATAAACAATGAGCAGTTCTTC. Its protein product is CASRSGQINNEQFF.

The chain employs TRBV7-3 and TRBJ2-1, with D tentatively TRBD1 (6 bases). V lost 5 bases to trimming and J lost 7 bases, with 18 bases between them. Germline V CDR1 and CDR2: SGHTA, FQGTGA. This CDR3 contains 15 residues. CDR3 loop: CASSPTPGHRNEQFF. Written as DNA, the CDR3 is TGTGCCAGCAGCCCAACGCCGGGACATAGAAATGAGCAGTTCTTC.

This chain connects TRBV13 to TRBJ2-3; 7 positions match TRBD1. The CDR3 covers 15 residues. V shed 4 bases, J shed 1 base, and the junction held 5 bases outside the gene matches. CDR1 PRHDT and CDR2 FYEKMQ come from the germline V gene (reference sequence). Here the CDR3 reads CASSWTGERTDTQYF. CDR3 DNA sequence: TGTGCCAGCAGCTGGACAGGAGAACGCACAGATACGCAGTATTTT. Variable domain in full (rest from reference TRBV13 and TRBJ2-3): AAGVIQSPRHLIKEKRETATLKCYPIPRHDTVYWYQQGPGQDPQFLISFYEKMQSDKGSIPDRFSAQQFSDYHSELNMSSLELGDSALYFCASSWTGERTDTQYFGPGTRLTVL.

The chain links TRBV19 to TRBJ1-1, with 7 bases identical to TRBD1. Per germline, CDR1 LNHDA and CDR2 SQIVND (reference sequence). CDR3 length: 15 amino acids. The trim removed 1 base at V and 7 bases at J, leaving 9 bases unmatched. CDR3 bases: TGTGCCAGTAGTATAGGTTCCACAGGGGTGAGTGAAGCTTTCTTT. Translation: CASSIGSTGVSEAFF.

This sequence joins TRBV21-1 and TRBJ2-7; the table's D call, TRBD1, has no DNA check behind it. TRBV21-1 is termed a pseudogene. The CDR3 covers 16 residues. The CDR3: CASSKAGDRADHEQYF. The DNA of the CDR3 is TGTGCCAGCAGCAAAGCGGGGGACAGGGCCGACCACGAGCAGTACTTC.

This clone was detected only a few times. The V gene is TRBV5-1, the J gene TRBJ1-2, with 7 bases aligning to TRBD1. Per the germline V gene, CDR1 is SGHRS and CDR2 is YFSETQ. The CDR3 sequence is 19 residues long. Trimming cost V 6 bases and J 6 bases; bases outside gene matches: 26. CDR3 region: CASTKNPTGLYPLDDGYTF. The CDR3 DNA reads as TGCGCCAGCACCAAAAACCCGACAGGGTTATACCCCTTAGACGATGGCTACACCTTC.

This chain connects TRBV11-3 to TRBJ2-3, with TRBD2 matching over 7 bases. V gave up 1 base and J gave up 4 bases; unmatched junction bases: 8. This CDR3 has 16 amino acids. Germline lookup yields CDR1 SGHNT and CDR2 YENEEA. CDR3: CASSLGISRGADTQYF. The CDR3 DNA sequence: TGTGCCAGCAGCTTAGGAATAAGCCGGGGGGCAGATACGCAGTATTTT.

The CDR3 coding sequence is TGTGCCAGTAGTTCATCGGGACAGGTGGCCTACGAGCAGTACTTC. Protein: CASSSSGQVAYEQYF. The chain links TRBV19 to TRBJ2-7, with 8 bases that match TRBD1. J was trimmed by 2 bases and V by 5 bases; bases with no gene match: 8. The length of the CDR3 is 15 residues. CDR1 and CDR2 from the germline V gene are LNHDA and SQIVND (reference sequence).

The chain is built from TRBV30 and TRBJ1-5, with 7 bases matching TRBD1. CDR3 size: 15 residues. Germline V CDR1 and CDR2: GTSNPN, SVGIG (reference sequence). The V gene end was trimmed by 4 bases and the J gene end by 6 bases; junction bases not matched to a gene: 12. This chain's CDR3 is CAWMVRGGAGQPQHF. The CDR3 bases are TGTGCCTGGATGGTTCGAGGGGGCGCGGGTCAGCCCCAGCATTTT. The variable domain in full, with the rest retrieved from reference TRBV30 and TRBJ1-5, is SQTIHQWPATLVQPVGSPLSLECTVEGTSNPNLYWYRQAAGRGLQLLFYSVGIGQISSEVPQNLSASRPQDRQFILSSKKLLLSDSGFYLCAWMVRGGAGQPQHFGDGTRLSIL.

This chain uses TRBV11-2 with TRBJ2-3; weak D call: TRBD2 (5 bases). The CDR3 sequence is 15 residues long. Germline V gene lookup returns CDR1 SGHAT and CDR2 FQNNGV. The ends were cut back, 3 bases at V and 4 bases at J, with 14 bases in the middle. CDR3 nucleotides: TGTGCCAGCAGCTTCTCGGGAAGGTTAGCAGATACGCAGTATTTT. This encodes CASSFSGRLADTQYF.